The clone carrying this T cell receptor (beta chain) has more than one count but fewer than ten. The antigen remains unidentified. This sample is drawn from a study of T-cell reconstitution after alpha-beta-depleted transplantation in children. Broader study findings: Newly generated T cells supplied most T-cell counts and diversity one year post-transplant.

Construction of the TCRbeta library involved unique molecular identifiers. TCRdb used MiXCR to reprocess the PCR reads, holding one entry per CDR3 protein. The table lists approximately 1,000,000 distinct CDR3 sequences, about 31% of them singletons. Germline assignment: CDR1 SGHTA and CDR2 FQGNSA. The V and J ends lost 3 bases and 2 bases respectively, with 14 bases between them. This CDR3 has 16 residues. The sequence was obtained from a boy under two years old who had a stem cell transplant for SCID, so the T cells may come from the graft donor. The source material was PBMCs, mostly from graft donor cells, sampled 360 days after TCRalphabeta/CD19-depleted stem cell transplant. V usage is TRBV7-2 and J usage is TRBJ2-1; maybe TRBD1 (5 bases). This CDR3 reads CASSFLGRDPYNEQFF. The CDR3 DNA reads TGTGCCAGCAGCTTTTTAGGCAGGGATCCCTACAATGAGCAGTTCTTC.